The TCR beta chain described here comes from a study of technical replicates of blood from several donors. This CDR3 spans 14 amino acids. Trimming pared 3 bases from V and 0 bases from J, leaving 9 bases between. CDR1 and CDR2 (germline): ENHRY, SYGVKD. This clone was picked up one time. Data came from immunoSEQ multiplex PCR; TCRdb stores just in-frame clones and leaves some out. The profile shows more than 65,000 clones, under 98% of them singletons. The source of this sequence is a human donor in good health. The sequenced sample was T cells isolated from PBMCs. The V and J genes are TRBV10-3 and TRBJ2-7, with a possible D match to TRBD1 (5 bases). The CDR3 region has the DNA TGTGCCATCAGTGAACCAGGGCTCTCCTACGAGCAGTACTTC. It encodes CAISEPGLSYEQYF.